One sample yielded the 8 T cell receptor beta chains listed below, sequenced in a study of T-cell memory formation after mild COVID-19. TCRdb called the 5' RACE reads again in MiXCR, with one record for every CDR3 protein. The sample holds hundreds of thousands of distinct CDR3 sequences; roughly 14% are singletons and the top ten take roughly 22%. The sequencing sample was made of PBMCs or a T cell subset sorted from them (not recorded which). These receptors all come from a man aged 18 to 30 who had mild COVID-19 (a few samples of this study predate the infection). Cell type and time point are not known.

The DNA for the CDR3 is TGTGCCACCAGTGACCGGACTTATGGAAGCAATCAGCCCCAGCATTTT. This sequence encodes CATSDRTYGSNQPQHF. The rearrangement uses TRBV24-1 and TRBJ1-5; D is unresolved. The ends were cut back, 4 bases at V and 1 base at J, with 13 bases in the middle. Germline V gene lookup returns CDR1 KGHDR and CDR2 SFDVKD. The CDR3 length is 16 residues.

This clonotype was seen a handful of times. CDR3 bases: TGTGCCAGCAGCTTTGCAGGGGGAGGAAAGAAAAATGAGCAGTTCTTC. Translating it yields CASSFAGGGKKNEQFF. The rearrangement uses TRBV5-4 and TRBJ2-1, with a possible D match to TRBD1 (7 bases). V lost 2 bases, J lost 7 bases, and 19 bases lay in between. The CDR3 has 16 amino acids. CDR1 is SGHNT, CDR2 YYREEE, per germline (reference sequence).

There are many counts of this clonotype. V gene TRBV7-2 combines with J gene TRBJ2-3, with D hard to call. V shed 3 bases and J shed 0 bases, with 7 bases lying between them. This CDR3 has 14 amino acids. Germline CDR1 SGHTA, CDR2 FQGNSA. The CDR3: CASSFSQSTDTQYF. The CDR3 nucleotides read TGTGCCAGCAGCTTCTCCCAGAGCACAGATACGCAGTATTTT. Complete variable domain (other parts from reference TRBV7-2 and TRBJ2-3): GAGVSQSPSNKVTEKGKDVELRCDPISGHTALYWYRQSLGQGLEFLIYFQGNSAPDKSGLPSDRFSAERTGGSVSTLTIQRTQQEDSAVYLCASSFSQSTDTQYFGPGTRLTVL.

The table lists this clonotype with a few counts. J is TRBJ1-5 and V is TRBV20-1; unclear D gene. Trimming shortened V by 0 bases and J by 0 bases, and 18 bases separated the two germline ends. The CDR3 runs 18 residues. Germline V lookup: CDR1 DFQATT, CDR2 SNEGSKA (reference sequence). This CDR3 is CSARDRQQPDYSNQPQHF. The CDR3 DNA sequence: TGCAGTGCTAGAGATCGCCAGCAGCCTGACTATAGCAATCAGCCCCAGCATTTT.

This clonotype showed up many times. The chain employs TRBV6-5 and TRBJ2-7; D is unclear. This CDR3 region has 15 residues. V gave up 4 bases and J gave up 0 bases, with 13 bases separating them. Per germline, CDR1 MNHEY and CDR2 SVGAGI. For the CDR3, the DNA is TGTGCCAGCAGTTCTGGCAGGCCGCTCTCCTACGAGCAGTACTTC. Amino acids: CASSSGRPLSYEQYF.

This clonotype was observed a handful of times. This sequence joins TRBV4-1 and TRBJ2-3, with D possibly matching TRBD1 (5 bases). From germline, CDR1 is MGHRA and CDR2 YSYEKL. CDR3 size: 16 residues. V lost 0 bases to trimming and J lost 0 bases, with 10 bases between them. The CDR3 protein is CASSQDKGASTDTQYF. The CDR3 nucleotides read TGCGCCAGCAGCCAAGATAAAGGGGCTAGCACAGATACGCAGTATTTT.

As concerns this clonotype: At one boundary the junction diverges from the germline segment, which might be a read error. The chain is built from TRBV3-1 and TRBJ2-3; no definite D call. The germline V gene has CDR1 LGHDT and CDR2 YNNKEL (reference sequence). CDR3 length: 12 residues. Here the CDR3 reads CASGQGWDTQYF. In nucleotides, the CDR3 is TGTGCCAGCGGCCAAGGTTGGGATACGCAGTATTTT.

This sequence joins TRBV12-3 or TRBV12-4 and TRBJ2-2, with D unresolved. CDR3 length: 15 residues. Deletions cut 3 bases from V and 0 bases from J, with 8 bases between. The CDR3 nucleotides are TGTGCCAGCAGTTTTGTGAGCGCGAACACCGGGGAGCTGTTTTTT. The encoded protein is CASSFVSANTGELFF.